These T cell receptor beta chains were read from a single sample in a study of identical twins. TCRdb passed the 5' RACE reads through MiXCR, listing each CDR3 protein once. The repertoire has 690,000 or so distinct CDR3 sequences, 5.5% to 6.5% of them found once; the top ten carry roughly 1.8%. The sequenced sample consisted of naive T cells sorted from blood. These receptors were taken from a man between 18 and 35 years old in good health. Each CDR3 is given with its conserved first and last residue. The D gene is left open where the match is weak. The size entry is marked missing in some rows and otherwise reads once, few, many or a size class.

clone size	V gene	J gene	D gene	CDR3 DNA	CDR3 protein
many	TRBV15	TRBJ2-3	.	TGTGCCACCAGCTTTTACACAGATACGCAGTATTTT	CATSFYTDTQYF
few	TRBV30	TRBJ2-4	TRBD2	TGTGCCTGGAGCTCAGGACTAGTCGGGGATCAGTACTTC	CAWSSGLVGDQYF
many	TRBV29-1	TRBJ1-1	TRBD1	TGCAGCGTCGAGGGACAGGTTAATGAAGCTTTCTTT	CSVEGQVNEAFF
.	TRBV7-8	TRBJ2-3	.	TGTGCCAGCAGCTTAGTCGGGGGTGCGGCCACAGATACGCAGTATTTT	CASSLVGGAATDTQYF
few	TRBV10-3	TRBJ2-7	TRBD1	TGTGCCATCAGTGAGTCTATTCTGGGGGACAGGTTTCCCTACGAGCAGTACTTC	CAISESILGDRFPYEQYF
few	TRBV10-3	TRBJ2-2	.	TGTGCCACCTCGAGGGACTTATCAGGAACCGGGGAGCTGTTTTTT	CATSRDLSGTGELFF
.	TRBV4-1	TRBJ2-1	TRBD2	TGCGCCAGCAGTTGGCCGGGGGGAAATGAGCAGTTCTTC	CASSWPGGNEQFF
many	TRBV29-1	TRBJ2-1	.	TGCAGCGTCTTCCCCGGGAGAAACAATGAGCAGTTCTTC	CSVFPGRNNEQFF
few	TRBV3-1	TRBJ2-5	.	TGTGCCAGCAGCCCCTACCGGGGACAACAAGAGACCCAGTACTTC	CASSPYRGQQETQYF
few	TRBV6-4	TRBJ2-2	.	TGTGCCAGCAGACAGGGCTTTGGCACCGGGGAGCTGTTTTTT	CASRQGFGTGELFF
many	TRBV7-2	TRBJ1-6	TRBD1	TGTGCCAGCAGCTTAGTAGTCGGCAGGGGGGGAGATTCACCCCTCCACTTT	CASSLVVGRGGDSPLHF
.	TRBV3-1	TRBJ2-5	.	TGTGCCAGCAGCCAAGGGTGGCAGATTCAAGAGACCCAGTACTTC	CASSQGWQIQETQYF
many	TRBV6-1	TRBJ2-5	.	TGTGCCAGCAGTGAATTTAGGGGAGAGACCCAGTACTTC	CASSEFRGETQYF
many	TRBV5-1	TRBJ1-5	TRBD1	TGCGCCAGCAGCTTGGAGGGGGCGGATTATCAGCCCCAGCATTTT	CASSLEGADYQPQHF
few	TRBV10-3	TRBJ1-1	.	TGTGCCATCAGTGAGTCTGCTGCGAACACTGAAGCTTTCTTT	CAISESAANTEAFF
few	TRBV11-2	TRBJ1-2	.	TGTGCCAGCACCCCCCCCTCGGGAGGCTACACCTTC	CASTPPSGGYTF
few	TRBV3-1	TRBJ2-5	.	TGTGCCAGCAGCCCCTATACTACTCAAGAGACCCAGTACTTC	CASSPYTTQETQYF
.	TRBV14	TRBJ2-7	.	TGTGCCAGCAGCCAATTGAACAGGGACTACGAGCAGTACTTC	CASSQLNRDYEQYF
.	TRBV2	TRBJ1-1	.	TGTGCCAGCAGTGAAGCGCTTCGCCCAAGTGCTTTCTTT	CASSEALRPSAFF
many	TRBV5-1	TRBJ2-5	.	TGCGCCAGCAGCTTCGGGGCCTTGCACAAAGAGACCCAGTACTTC	CASSFGALHKETQYF
many	TRBV20-1	TRBJ2-4	.	TGCAGTGCTGGGGCCCGGACTGAAAACATTCAGTACTTC	CSAGARTENIQYF
.	TRBV7-2	TRBJ2-7	TRBD2	TGTGCCAGCAGCTATACTAGCGGGAGGGCCCGTCCCCACGAGCAGTACTTC	CASSYTSGRARPHEQYF
.	TRBV3-1	TRBJ1-5	.	TGTGCCAGCAGCCAAGAGAACGGCATCGATCAGCCCCAGCATTTT	CASSQENGIDQPQHF
.	TRBV12-3/TRBV12-4	TRBJ2-4	.	TGTGCCAGCAGTTTAGAGGACCCCAAAAACATTCAGTACTTC	CASSLEDPKNIQYF
many	TRBV10-3	TRBJ2-2	.	TGTGCCATCAGCTCTGAGTGGTCCGGGGAGCTGTTTTTT	CAISSEWSGELFF
.	TRBV7-9	TRBJ2-7	TRBD1	TGTGCCAGCAGCCGAGACAGGGTAGTCCACGAGCAGTACTTC	CASSRDRVVHEQYF
many	TRBV3-1	TRBJ2-1	.	TGTGCCAGCAGCCTTTTTACAGAGTTCTACAATGAGCAGTTCTTC	CASSLFTEFYNEQFF
many	TRBV12-3/TRBV12-4	TRBJ1-2	.	TGTGCCAGCAGTCTCCCGACAGGCTATGGCTACACCTTC	CASSLPTGYGYTF
many	TRBV12-3/TRBV12-4	TRBJ2-3	.	TGTGCCAGCAGTTTAGAGGAGGGCCTTGCAGATACGCAGTATTTT	CASSLEEGLADTQYF
many	TRBV29-1	TRBJ2-7	TRBD1	TGCAGCGTAACCGGGACAGGAGTATTCGAGCAGTACTTC	CSVTGTGVFEQYF
.	TRBV7-6	TRBJ1-1	.	TGTGCCAGCAGCCCACCACGGGGCACAAACACTGAAGCTTTCTTT	CASSPPRGTNTEAFF
.	TRBV18	TRBJ1-3	.	TGTGCCACCCTCCGGCAGGGAACCGAAAACACCATATATTTT	CATLRQGTENTIYF
many	TRBV12-3/TRBV12-4	TRBJ2-1	TRBD1	TGTGCCAGCACGCCACTAATGGGACAGGGATCCTCCTACAATGAGCAGTTCTTC	CASTPLMGQGSSYNEQFF
few	TRBV7-9	TRBJ2-7	.	TGTGCCAGCAGTCAAACTACAATCCACGAGCAGTACTTC	CASSQTTIHEQYF
few	TRBV5-1	TRBJ2-3	.	TGCGCCAGCAGCTTGGAGCCGGGGAACACAGATACGCAGTATTTT	CASSLEPGNTDTQYF
few	TRBV6-6	TRBJ2-5	TRBD2	TGTGCCAGCAGGGCTAGCGGAAAAGAGACCCAGTACTTC	CASRASGKETQYF
.	TRBV6-2/TRBV6-3	TRBJ2-7	.	TGTGCCACCCGGGCGGGGAACATGTACGAGCAGTACTTC	CATRAGNMYEQYF
.	TRBV12-3/TRBV12-4	TRBJ1-2	TRBD1	TGTGCCAGCAGTTTTTCCACAGGGGCCTCTAGCTATGGCTACACCTTC	CASSFSTGASSYGYTF
few	TRBV12-3/TRBV12-4	TRBJ2-2	.	TGTGCCAGCAGTTTAGTGCCCATCACCGGGGAGCTGTTTTTT	CASSLVPITGELFF
many	TRBV29-1	TRBJ1-5	.	TGCAGCGTTGCCAGGGAGGGCAATCAGCCCCAGCATTTT	CSVAREGNQPQHF